What follows are 7 T cell receptor beta chains derived from one specimen sequenced in a study of T cell responses to AZD1222 COVID-19 vaccine. Assay: immunoSEQ multiplex PCR; the TCRdb copy retains only in-frame clones and omits some. The profile covers approximately 50,000 clones, with roughly 85% appearing a single time and roughly a fifth taken by the ten largest. The starting material was peripheral blood, obtained on day 0 of MenACWY control vaccination. These receptors originate from an adult in good health.

This clone has only a few counts. CDR3 DNA: TGTGCCAGCAGTGAGACAGGGGATAGCAATCAGCCCCAGCATTTT. Its translation is CASSETGDSNQPQHF. The chain has TRBV6-1 and TRBJ1-5; 8 bases map to TRBD1. CDR1 is MNHNS, CDR2 SASEGT, per germline. The CDR3 runs 15 residues. The trim removed 3 bases at V and 0 bases at J, leaving 1 base unmatched.

The genes are TRBV2 and TRBJ1-1; D may be TRBD1 (5 bases). The CDR3 extends over 13 amino acids. The germline gives CDR1 SNHLY, CDR2 FYNNEI. V lost 3 bases to trimming and J lost 4 bases, with 9 bases between them. CDR3 DNA sequence: TGTGCCAGCAGTGAGTGGGGGGGCACTGAAGCTTTCTTT. Its protein is CASSEWGGTEAFF.

This clone was recorded once. The J gene is TRBJ1-4, the V gene TRBV9; 11 nucleotides match TRBD1. Germline-derived CDR1 and CDR2 are SGDLS and YYNGEE. J gave up 5 bases and V 3 bases, and 6 bases lay outside the gene matches. CDR3 length: 16 residues. Here the CDR3 reads CASSAGQGARNEKLFF. The CDR3 DNA follows: TGTGCCAGCAGCGCCGGACAGGGGGCCCGCAATGAAAAACTGTTTTTT.

The gene calls are TRBV24-1 and TRBJ1-1; D might be TRBD1 (5 bases). In germline, CDR1 is KGHDR, CDR2 SFDVKD. The CDR3 runs to 14 residues. The germline V and J ends were trimmed by 5 bases and 8 bases, with 17 bases remaining between them. The CDR3 sequence is CATSGPGGSLEAFF. CDR3 nucleotide sequence: TGTGCCACCAGTGGCCCCGGGGGATCGCTAGAAGCTTTCTTT.

For the CDR3, the DNA is TGCGCCAGCAGCTTGGAGGGCGGCCTCGTTGGCTACACCTTC. It yields the protein CASSLEGGLVGYTF. V is TRBV5-1 and J is TRBJ1-2; D uncertain. V gave up 0 bases and J gave up 7 bases, with 13 bases separating them. Germline lookup yields CDR1 SGHRS and CDR2 YFSETQ. CDR3 size: 14 residues.

The chain recombines TRBV29-1 with TRBJ2-7; 7 bases map to TRBD1. This CDR3 is 15 amino acids long. With 5 bases clipped from V and 0 bases from J, the junction kept 10 bases outside the gene matches. Germline V gene data show CDR1 as SQVTM and CDR2 as ANQGSEA. For the CDR3, the DNA is TGCAGCGTTTACTTTACAGGGGTCGGCTCCTACGAGCAGTACTTC. Protein product: CSVYFTGVGSYEQYF.

In its sample, this clone was seen a few times. The chain uses TRBV6-5 and TRBJ1-3, with TRBD1 matching over 7 bases. Germline CDR1 reads MNHEY; CDR2 reads SVGAGI. J lost 4 bases, V lost 6 bases, and 6 bases had no gene match. This CDR3 spans 14 amino acids. The CDR3 DNA reads TGTGCCAGCAGGACAGGGTTTTCAGGAAACACCATATATTTT. This codes for CASRTGFSGNTIYF.